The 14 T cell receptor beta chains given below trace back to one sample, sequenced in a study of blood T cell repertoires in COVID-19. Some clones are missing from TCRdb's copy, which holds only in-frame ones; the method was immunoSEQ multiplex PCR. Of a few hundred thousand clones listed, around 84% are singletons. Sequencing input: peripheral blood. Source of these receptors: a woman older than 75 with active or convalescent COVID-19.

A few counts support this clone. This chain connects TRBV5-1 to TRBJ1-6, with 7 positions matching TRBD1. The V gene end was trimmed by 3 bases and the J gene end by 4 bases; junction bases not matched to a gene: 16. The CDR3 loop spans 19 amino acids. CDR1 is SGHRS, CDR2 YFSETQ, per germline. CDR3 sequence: CASSWEPGQSYQYNSPLHF. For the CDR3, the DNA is TGCGCCAGCAGCTGGGAACCGGGACAGTCCTACCAATATAATTCACCCCTCCACTTT. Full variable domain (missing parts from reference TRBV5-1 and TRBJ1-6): KAGVTQTPRYLIKTRGQQVTLSCSPISGHRSVSWYQQTPGQGLQFLFEYFSETQRNKGNFPGRFSGRQFSNSRSEMNVSTLELGDSALYLCASSWEPGQSYQYNSPLHFGNGTRLTVT.

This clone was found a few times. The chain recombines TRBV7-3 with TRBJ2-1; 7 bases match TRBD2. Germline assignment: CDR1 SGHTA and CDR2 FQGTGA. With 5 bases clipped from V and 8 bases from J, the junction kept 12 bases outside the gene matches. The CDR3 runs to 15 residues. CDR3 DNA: TGTGCCAGCAGCCCTTCGCCTGGTAGCGGGTATGAGCAGTTCTTC. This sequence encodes CASSPSPGSGYEQFF.

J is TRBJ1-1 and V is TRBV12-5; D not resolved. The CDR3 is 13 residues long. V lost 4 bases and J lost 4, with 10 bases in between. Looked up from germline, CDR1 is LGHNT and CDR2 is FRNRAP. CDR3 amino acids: CASGSNLITEAFF. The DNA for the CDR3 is TGTGCTAGTGGTTCCAACCTAATCACTGAAGCTTTCTTT. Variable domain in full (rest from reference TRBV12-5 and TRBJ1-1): DARVTQTPRHKVTEMGQEVTMRCQPILGHNTVFWYRQTMMQGLELLAYFRNRAPLDDSGMPKDRFSAEMPDATLATLKIQPSEPRDSAVYFCASGSNLITEAFFGQGTRLTVV.

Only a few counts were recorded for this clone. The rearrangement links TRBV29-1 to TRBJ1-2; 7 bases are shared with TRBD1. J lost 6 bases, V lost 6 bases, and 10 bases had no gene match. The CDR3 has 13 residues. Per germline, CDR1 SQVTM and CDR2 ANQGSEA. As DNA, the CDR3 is TGCAGCGTCAGCGGTGGGCAGGGGGATGGCTACACCTTC. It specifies CSVSGGQGDGYTF.

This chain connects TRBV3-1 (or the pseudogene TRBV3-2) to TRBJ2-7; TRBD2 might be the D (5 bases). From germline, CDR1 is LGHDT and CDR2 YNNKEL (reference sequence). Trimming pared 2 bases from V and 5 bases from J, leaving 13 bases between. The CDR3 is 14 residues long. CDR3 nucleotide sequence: TGTGCCAGCAGCCAAATTGGGTCGCGGGACGAGCAGTACTTC. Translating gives CASSQIGSRDEQYF.

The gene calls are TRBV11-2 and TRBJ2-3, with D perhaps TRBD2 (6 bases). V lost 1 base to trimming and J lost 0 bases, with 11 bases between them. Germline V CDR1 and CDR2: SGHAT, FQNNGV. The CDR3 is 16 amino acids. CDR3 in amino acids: CASSLVGTGSTDTQYF. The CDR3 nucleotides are TGTGCCAGCAGCTTAGTTGGGACTGGGAGCACAGATACGCAGTATTTT.

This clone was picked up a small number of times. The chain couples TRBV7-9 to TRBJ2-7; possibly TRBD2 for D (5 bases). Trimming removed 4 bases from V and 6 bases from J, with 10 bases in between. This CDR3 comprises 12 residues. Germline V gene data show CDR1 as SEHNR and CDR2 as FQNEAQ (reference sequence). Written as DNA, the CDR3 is TGTGCCAGCAGCTCCATCGGGGTCGAGCAGTACTTC. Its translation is CASSSIGVEQYF.

The CDR3 spells CASSMGQGRDNQPQHF. DNA for the CDR3: TGTGCCAGTAGTATGGGGCAGGGCCGTGACAATCAGCCCCAGCATTTT. This sequence joins TRBV19 and TRBJ1-5, with D possibly matching TRBD1 (5 bases). V dropped 3 bases and J dropped 3 bases, with 15 bases sitting between them. The CDR3 is made up of 16 amino acids. CDR1 and CDR2 from the germline V gene are LNHDA and SQIVND (reference sequence).

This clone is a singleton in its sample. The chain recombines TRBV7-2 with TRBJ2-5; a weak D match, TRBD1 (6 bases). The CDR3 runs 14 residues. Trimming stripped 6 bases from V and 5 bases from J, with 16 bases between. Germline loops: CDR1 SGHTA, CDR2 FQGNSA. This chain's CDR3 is CASSQTRGRETQYF. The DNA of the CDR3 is TGTGCCAGCAGTCAAACCAGGGGTAGGGAGACCCAGTACTTC.

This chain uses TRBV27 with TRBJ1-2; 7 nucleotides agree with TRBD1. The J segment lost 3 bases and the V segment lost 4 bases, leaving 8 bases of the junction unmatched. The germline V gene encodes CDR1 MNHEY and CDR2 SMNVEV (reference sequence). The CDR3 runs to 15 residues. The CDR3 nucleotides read TGTGCCAGCAGTTCACAGGGGTCGCGCTACTATGGCTACACCTTC. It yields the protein CASSSQGSRYYGYTF.

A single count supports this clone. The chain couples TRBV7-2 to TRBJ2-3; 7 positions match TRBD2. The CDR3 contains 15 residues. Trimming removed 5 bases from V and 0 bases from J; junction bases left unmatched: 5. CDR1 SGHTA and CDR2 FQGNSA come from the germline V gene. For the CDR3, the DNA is TGTGCCAGCAGCACCCAAGCGGGGAGCACAGATACGCAGTATTTT. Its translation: CASSTQAGSTDTQYF.

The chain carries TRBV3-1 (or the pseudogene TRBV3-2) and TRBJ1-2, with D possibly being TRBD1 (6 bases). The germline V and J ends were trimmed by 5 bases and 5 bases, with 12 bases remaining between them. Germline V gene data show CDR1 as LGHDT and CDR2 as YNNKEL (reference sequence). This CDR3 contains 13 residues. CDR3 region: CASSAGAGYGYTF. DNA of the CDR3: TGTGCCAGCAGCGCAGGGGCAGGTTATGGCTACACCTTC.

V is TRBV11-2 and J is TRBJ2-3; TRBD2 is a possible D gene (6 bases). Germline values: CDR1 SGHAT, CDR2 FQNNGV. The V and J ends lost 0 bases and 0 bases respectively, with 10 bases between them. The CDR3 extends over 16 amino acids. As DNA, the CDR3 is TGTGCCAGCAGCTTAGAGGCGGGGATTAGCACAGATACGCAGTATTTT. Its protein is CASSLEAGISTDTQYF.

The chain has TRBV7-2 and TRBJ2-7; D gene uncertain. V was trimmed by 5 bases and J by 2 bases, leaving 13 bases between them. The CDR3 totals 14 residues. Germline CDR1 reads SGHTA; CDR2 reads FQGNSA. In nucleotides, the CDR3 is TGTGCCAGCAGCGCTGAGGTCGGCCCCTACGAGCAGTACTTC. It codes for CASSAEVGPYEQYF.